This T cell receptor (beta chain) was captured by sequencing in a study of OX40 agonist ivuxolimab in advanced cancers. Background for the entire study: Ivuxolimab was a fully human IgG2 agonistic monoclonal antibody targeting the costimulatory receptor OX40 (CD134). Patients were allowed to have had prior anti-PD-1, anti-PD-L1 or anti-CTLA-4 therapy, and approximately 41% of the dose-escalation patients had previously received checkpoint inhibitors. The paper describes the monotherapy dose-escalation part (N ≈ 51 patients) of the phase I trial of ivuxolimab. The point of sequencing TCRbeta in the periphery was to test whether ivuxolimab changed TCR sequence diversity and drove clonal T-cell expansion. In the dose-escalation cohort, more than 80% of patients were male, and the mean age was approximately 60 years with a range of about 20 to 80. Of the 50 to 55 dose-escalation patients, hepatocellular carcinoma was present in about 20, melanoma in around 15, renal cell carcinoma in 9 and head and neck cancer in 9. Partial responses were achieved by three dose-escalation patients, of whom one had hepatocellular carcinoma and two had cutaneous melanoma. Intravenous ivuxolimab was administered to patients every 2 weeks at six dose levels: 0.01, 0.1, 0.3, 1.5, 3 and 10 mg/kg.

About this clone itself: Its cognate antigen has yet to be identified. Base-call qualities are not available, and no considerably larger clone is one nucleotide away.

Genomic DNA was isolated from the sorted cells so that the TCRbeta CDR3 region could be sequenced. The immunoSEQ Assay was used for sequencing of TCRbeta CDR3 regions. What TCRdb holds here is the immuneACCESS table cut down to in-frame rearrangements. Part of the clones is not present; checked against another copy, under half of the missing clones reflect an unresolved V gene, and the others are unexplained. The sample records 70,000 to 100,000 clones, around 89% of which are singletons. In total, the top ten clones hold 0.3% to 0.45% of the sample. Broader findings and caveats from the paper: Low levels of normalized T-cell clonal expansion were also shown by some nonresponding patients. At doses of 0.1 to 3.0 mg/kg, clonal expansion of both CD4+ and CD8+ T cells in blood was seen between baseline and week 6. On average, CD8+ T cells showed more expanded clones than CD4+ T cells after ivuxolimab. Antigen specificity was not determined for the clonally expanded peripheral T cells. Partial responders in the 0.1-3.0 mg/kg groups had among the lowest normalized peripheral clonal expansion, especially among CD8+ T cells.

From its cysteine to its phenylalanine, the CDR3 spans 17 amino acids. Just the 51-base CDR3 DNA is kept, in frame starting at base 1. Here V drops 0 bases and J drops 8 bases, and the junction holds 10 bases not matched to any gene. From the germline V gene (reference sequence), CDR1 is SGHNT and CDR2 is YYREEE. Patients with a history of autoimmune disease or receiving systemic immunosuppression were excluded from the trial. Peripheral blood for TCR sequencing was drawn from every dose cohort at baseline, at cycle 4 day 1 and at cycle 7 day 1. The samples were taken from a phase I, first-in-human, multicenter, open-label dose-escalation trial of ivuxolimab. Adults with locally advanced or metastatic head and neck squamous cell, hepatocellular, melanoma or renal cell carcinoma were enrolled in the trial. Before TCR sequencing, CD4+ T cells and CD8+ T cells from peripheral blood were sorted into separate populations.

Recombination connected TRBV5-4 to TRBJ1-6; 8 nucleotides in the junction match TRBD1. This TCR was sampled from an adult with an advanced solid tumor such as melanoma, head and neck, liver or kidney cancer. The source was CD4+ or CD8+ T cells sorted from blood, collected in a trial of the OX40 agonist ivuxolimab. The nucleotide sequence reads TGTGCCAGCAGCTTGGTCGGGACAGGTGAACCCGATTCACCCCTCCACTTT. Its translation reads: CASSLVGTGEPDSPLHF.